The next 23 T cell receptor beta chains were all read from a single sample in a study of OX40 agonist ivuxolimab in advanced cancers. Only in-frame clones appear in the TCRdb table, and some are missing; sequencing was by immunoSEQ multiplex PCR. The table has roughly 110,000 clones, approximately 90% seen once. The sequencing here drew on CD4+ or CD8+ T cells sorted from blood, taken in a trial of the OX40 agonist ivuxolimab. The receptors shown here come from an adult with an advanced solid tumor such as melanoma, head and neck, liver or kidney cancer.

The rearrangement links TRBV7-2 to TRBJ2-2; D call uncertain. The CDR3 extends over 15 amino acids. V shed 3 bases and J shed 0 bases, with 8 bases lying between them. CDR1 and CDR2 (germline): SGHTA, FQGNSA. The CDR3 region has the DNA TGTGCCAGCAGCTTTTGGGCAGCGAACACCGGGGAGCTGTTTTTT. Amino acids: CASSFWAANTGELFF.

This rearrangement joins TRBV6-5 to TRBJ1-2, with D possibly TRBD1 on 5 matching bases. This CDR3 spans 13 amino acids. Trimming removed 4 bases from V and 8 bases from J, with 14 bases in between. Germline V gene lookup returns CDR1 MNHEY and CDR2 SVGAGI. In nucleotides, the CDR3 is TGTGCCAGCAGTTCCAGGGATAGTGGCGGCTACACCTTC. Its protein product is CASSSRDSGGYTF.

The chain couples TRBV18 to TRBJ1-6; no clear D gene. This CDR3 is 16 amino acids long. Trimming cost V 3 bases and J 5 bases, with 14 bases left between them. Germline loops: CDR1 KGHSH, CDR2 LQKENI. The CDR3: CASSPREGRDNSPLHF. The CDR3 DNA reads as TGTGCCAGCTCACCCCGCGAAGGAAGGGATAATTCACCCCTCCACTTT.

The gene calls are TRBV7-3 and TRBJ1-5; D perhaps matches TRBD1 (6 bases). The CDR3 length is 13 residues. V was cut by 5 bases and J by 4 bases, with 9 bases left in between. Per the germline V gene, CDR1 is SGHTA and CDR2 is FQGTGA. This chain's CDR3 is CASSIGGNQPQHF. The DNA of the CDR3 is TGTGCCAGCAGCATAGGGGGTAATCAGCCCCAGCATTTT. Together with reference TRBV7-3 and TRBJ1-5, the CDR3 gives the full variable domain: GAGVSQTPSNKVTEKGKYVELRCDPISGHTALYWYRQSLGQGPEFLIYFQGTGAADDSGLPNDRFFAVRPEGSVSTLKIQRTERGDSAVYLCASSIGGNQPQHFGDGTRLSIL.

The chain joins TRBV2 to TRBJ1-2; TRBD1 might be the D (5 bases). The length of the CDR3 is 14 residues. V was pared by 0 bases and J by 4 bases, with 9 bases between. Looked up from germline, CDR1 is SNHLY and CDR2 is FYNNEI. The CDR3 protein is CASSEAQGRYGYTF. The CDR3 DNA reads TGTGCCAGCAGTGAAGCGCAGGGACGCTATGGCTACACCTTC.

The chain links TRBV6-4 to TRBJ2-1; TRBD2 might be the D (6 bases). V was pared by 5 bases and J by 7 bases, with 12 bases between. CDR3 length: 13 amino acids. CDR1 and CDR2 from the germline V gene are MRHNA and SNTAGT. The CDR3 DNA reads as TGTGCCAGCAGTTACGGGAGTACAAATGAGCAGTTCTTC. This codes for CASSYGSTNEQFF.

V gene TRBV4-2 combines with J gene TRBJ2-5; possibly TRBD2 for D (6 bases). V lost 0 bases, J lost 5 bases, and 13 bases lay in between. There are 15 residues in the CDR3. Germline CDR1 is LGHNA and CDR2 is YNFKEQ. The CDR3 region is CASSQDRLGGETQYF. CDR3 nucleotides: TGTGCCAGCAGCCAAGATAGACTAGGAGGGGAGACCCAGTACTTC.

This sequence joins TRBV2 and TRBJ2-1, with 8 positions matching TRBD1. After removal of 6 bases from V and 6 bases from J, the junction contained 10 bases not matched to a gene. Germline-derived CDR1 and CDR2 are SNHLY and FYNNEI. This CDR3 spans 15 amino acids. The CDR3 nucleotides read TGTGCCAGCAGGCAAGACAGGGGTATTTCCAATGAGCAGTTCTTC. This gives the protein CASRQDRGISNEQFF.

The gene calls are TRBV2 and TRBJ1-2; D might be TRBD1 (5 bases). CDR3 length: 12 residues. Germline V lookup: CDR1 SNHLY, CDR2 FYNNEI. Trimming pared 6 bases from V and 6 bases from J, leaving 11 bases between. Written as DNA, the CDR3 is TGTGCCAGCAGGGGGGACCTCGATGGCTACACCTTC. Protein sequence: CASRGDLDGYTF.

The chain combines TRBV2 with TRBJ2-5; D possibly corresponds to TRBD2 (7 bases). From germline, CDR1 is SNHLY and CDR2 FYNNEI. The germline V and J ends were trimmed by 8 bases and 5 bases, with 24 bases remaining between them. The CDR3 loop spans 16 amino acids. The CDR3: CASGFSASRGGETQYF. The CDR3 DNA sequence: TGTGCCAGCGGGTTTAGCGCCTCAAGGGGGGGGGAGACCCAGTACTTC.

The rearrangement links TRBV6-5 to TRBJ1-2; TRBD1 matches at 7 bases. Losses at the gene ends were 2 bases for V and 7 bases for J; bases not matched to a gene: 7. The CDR3 has 14 residues. The germline gives CDR1 MNHEY, CDR2 SVGAGI. This CDR3 reads CASSYGTGAGGYTF. CDR3 sequence (DNA): TGTGCCAGCAGTTACGGAACAGGGGCAGGTGGCTACACCTTC.

This clone was seen once. The chain combines TRBV7-2 with TRBJ1-1; D gene uncertain. V was pared by 1 base and J by 7 bases, with 13 bases between. Germline V gene data show CDR1 as SGHTA and CDR2 as FQGNSA. The CDR3 runs 14 residues. CDR3 in amino acids: CASSLGLYKDEAFF. The CDR3 DNA sequence: TGTGCCAGCAGCTTAGGTTTGTATAAAGATGAAGCTTTCTTT.

The chain carries TRBV27 and TRBJ1-4; weak D call: TRBD1 (5 bases). Trimming left V 4 bases short and J 6 bases short, with 15 bases between. Germline V gives CDR1 MNHEY, CDR2 SMNVEV (reference sequence). The CDR3 sequence is 15 residues long. This CDR3 is CASSSPGTGDEKLFF. CDR3 DNA sequence: TGTGCCAGCAGTTCCCCCGGGACCGGGGATGAAAAACTGTTTTTT.

The rearrangement uses TRBV6-1 and TRBJ2-5; no clear D. Germline loops: CDR1 MNHNS, CDR2 SASEGT. V shed 1 base and J shed 4 bases, with 10 bases lying between them. The CDR3 length is 14 residues. The CDR3 bases are TGTGCCAGCAGTGAAGACCATGGGTTAGAGACCCAGTACTTC. Protein: CASSEDHGLETQYF.

V and J are TRBV15 and TRBJ2-2, with 11 nucleotides matching TRBD2. With V trimmed by 5 bases and J by 6 bases, 17 bases remained unmatched. The CDR3 totals 19 residues. CDR1 and CDR2 (germline): LNHNV, YYDKDF (reference sequence). The CDR3 region is CATSSRVLAGGHLAGELFF. The CDR3 bases are TGTGCCACCAGCTCCCGGGTTCTAGCGGGGGGCCACTTAGCCGGGGAGCTGTTTTTT.

The chain has TRBV2 and TRBJ2-7; 11 positions agree with TRBD2. CDR1 is SNHLY and CDR2 is FYNNEI in the germline V gene. The CDR3 sequence is 17 residues long. After removal of 1 base from V and 6 bases from J, the junction contained 11 bases not matched to a gene. The CDR3 sequence is CASSEVPSGGYDFEQYF. The DNA for the CDR3 is TGTGCCAGCAGTGAAGTGCCTAGCGGGGGGTACGACTTCGAGCAGTACTTC.

The V call is TRBV19, the J call TRBJ1-4, with D perhaps matching TRBD1 (6 bases). V gave up 4 bases and J gave up 3 bases, with 15 bases separating them. Germline V gene sequence: CDR1 LNHDA, CDR2 SQIVND (reference sequence). The CDR3 covers 16 residues. The DNA of the CDR3 is TGTGCCAGTAGTACTGCTCGGCGGACAGCTAATGAAAAACTGTTTTTT. Amino acids: CASSTARRTANEKLFF.

The chain employs TRBV5-6 and TRBJ1-1; D remains unclear. Trimming stripped 0 bases from V and 1 base from J, with 10 bases between. The germline gives CDR1 SGHDT, CDR2 YYEEEE. This CDR3 has 15 residues. The CDR3 sequence is CASSLASWRNTEAFF. The CDR3 region has the DNA TGTGCCAGCAGCTTGGCCTCGTGGAGGAACACTGAAGCTTTCTTT.

CDR3 DNA: TGTGCCAGCAGCCCTCGGGACTGGCAAGAGACCCAGTACTTC. The encoded protein is CASSPRDWQETQYF. This chain joins TRBV9 and TRBJ2-5; D may be TRBD2 (6 bases). V was pared by 4 bases and J by 2 bases, with 12 bases between. This CDR3 has 14 amino acids. Germline loops: CDR1 SGDLS, CDR2 YYNGEE.

This chain connects TRBV13 to TRBJ2-7; D gene ambiguous. V was trimmed by 4 bases and J by 2 bases, leaving 6 bases between them. Germline loops: CDR1 PRHDT, CDR2 FYEKMQ (reference sequence). The CDR3 runs to 12 residues. CDR3 sequence (DNA): TGTGCCAGCAGCTCTCCGCCCTACGAGCAGTACTTC. This gives the protein CASSSPPYEQYF.

The chain has TRBV28 and TRBJ1-2; D is ambiguous. Trimming cost V 5 bases and J 7 bases, with 11 bases left between them. CDR1 MDHEN and CDR2 SYDVKM come from the germline V gene. CDR3 length: 12 amino acids. The CDR3 nucleotides are TGTGCCAGCAGTCAGACCGCTCTTGGCTACACCTTC. This sequence encodes CASSQTALGYTF.

The V call is TRBV6-1, the J call TRBJ1-5; 9 positions agree with TRBD1. Per the germline V gene, CDR1 is MNHNS and CDR2 is SASEGT. V shed 8 bases, J shed 5 bases, and the junction held 10 bases outside the gene matches. The CDR3 consists of 15 residues. CDR3 sequence (DNA): TGTGCCAGCCACGGGGGGACAGGGAACTATCAGCCCCAGCATTTT. Its protein is CASHGGTGNYQPQHF.

The chain has TRBV19 and TRBJ1-3; D not certain. Per the germline V gene, CDR1 is LNHDA and CDR2 is SQIVND (reference sequence). V shed 3 bases and J shed 2 bases, with 8 bases lying between them. This CDR3 has 14 residues. CDR3 loop: CASSIRRTGNTIYF. CDR3 in DNA: TGTGCCAGTAGTATCCGCAGGACTGGAAACACCATATATTTT.